This T cell receptor beta chain is drawn from a study of cytomegalovirus exposure and HLA in healthy donors. As for the study in general: A previous analysis identified 100 million to 120 million unique TCR beta sequences derived from 180 million or so T cells.

In the case of this clone: Its antigen remains unidentified.

The PCR used 60 Vbeta and 13 Jbeta primers. Repertoires were generated with immunoSEQ multiplex PCR, while TCRdb's copy carries only in-frame clones and drops some. The table lists roughly 250,000 clones, about 75% of them singletons, with around 2% in the top ten. Overall study results and limits: Later on, an analysis showed TCR association rates differing by HLA locus, with DRB1 the most and HLA-C the fewest. Researchers had no immune exposure information except CMV serostatus available.

CDR1 is GTSNPN and CDR2 is SVGIG in the germline V gene (reference sequence). V gave up 0 bases and J gave up 4 bases; unmatched junction bases: 3. The CDR3 totals 14 residues. The sequence came from a female donor in good health and CMV-seronegative. The chain has TRBV30 and TRBJ1-5; 7 nucleotides agree with TRBD1. Sequenced: PBMCs. CDR3: CAWSVLGQNQPQHF. In nucleotides, the CDR3 is TGTGCCTGGAGTGTACTGGGACAGAATCAGCCCCAGCATTTT.